These 5 T cell receptor beta chains were all obtained from the same sample, sequenced in a study of T cell repertoires in cytomegalovirus infection. TCRdb called the reads again in MiXCR, with one record for every CDR3 protein. The sample includes approximately 250,000 distinct CDR3 sequences, more than 9% of them seen just once. Sequencing was carried out using PBMCs. The receptors stem from a human donor in good health (CMV status not recorded). Some clones in this sample may be carry-over from other donors' samples.

The chain employs TRBV28 and TRBJ2-3, with D possibly TRBD1 on 6 matching bases. With 10 bases removed from V and 8 bases from J, the gap between germline ends came to 19 bases. The CDR3 runs to 13 residues. In germline, CDR1 is MDHEN, CDR2 SYDVKM. The CDR3 DNA reads as TGTGCCATCCAGGGGACAAAAAGGGCTACGCAGTATTTT. Translation gives CAIQGTKRATQYF.

This clonotype was picked up a small number of times. The DNA for the CDR3 is TGTGCCAGCAGCTTACGGTTCCGGGGGGCCCAGACAGATACGCAGTATTTT. Translation: CASSLRFRGAQTDTQYF. The chain uses TRBV7-3 and TRBJ2-3; the D gene is possibly TRBD2 (7 bases). In germline, CDR1 is SGHTA, CDR2 FQGTGA. V lost 2 bases and J 3 bases, leaving 18 bases between the germline ends. The CDR3 extends over 17 amino acids.

This clonotype was recorded many times. CDR3 sequence reads: CASTYRTGWGEQFF. CDR3 DNA sequence: TGTGCCAGCACCTACCGGACAGGGTGGGGTGAGCAGTTCTTC. This rearrangement joins TRBV28 to TRBJ2-1, with 8 bases that match TRBD1. Germline CDR1 reads MDHEN; CDR2 reads SYDVKM. This CDR3 has 14 residues. V trimming: 7 bases; J trimming: 9 bases; junction bases outside the gene matches: 11.

There are many counts of this clonotype. The chain recombines TRBV20-1 with TRBJ2-3, with TRBD1 matching 8 bases. Trimming cost V 0 bases and J 5 bases; bases outside gene matches: 10. The CDR3 is 16 amino acids. From germline, CDR1 is DFQATT and CDR2 SNEGSKA (reference sequence). This CDR3 reads CSAREDRGKGRDTQYF. In nucleotides, the CDR3 is TGCAGTGCTAGAGAAGACAGGGGAAAGGGCAGAGATACGCAGTATTTT.

This clonotype was detected a few times. The gene calls are TRBV7-2 and TRBJ1-2; unclear D gene. CDR3 size: 14 residues. Per germline, CDR1 SGHTA and CDR2 FQGNSA. The V gene lost 1 base and the J gene lost 4 bases, with 10 bases spanning the gap. CDR3 protein: CASSLGGRSYGYTF. Written as DNA, the CDR3 is TGTGCCAGCAGCTTAGGCGGCAGGAGCTATGGCTACACCTTC.